One T cell receptor beta chain is described in this entry. Its antigen is unknown. Tissue processing of the graft released intraepithelial and lamina propria lymphocytes from it. The data were taken from a study of graft-versus-host responses after intestinal transplantation. Study as a whole: Among the recipients, all got anti-thymocyte globulin induction and then tacrolimus and steroids for about three years.

Study outcomes and limitations: When patients had graft-donor T cell macrochimerism, their allografts held high graft-versus-host to host-versus-graft clonal ratios.

Profiled with immunoSEQ multiplex PCR; TCRdb holds only in-frame clones, not every one. The data hold around 30,000 clones, with 60% to 85% observed a single time. The sequence was obtained from a human patient who received an intestinal transplant, so some T cells may come from the graft donor. Sequencing used ileum tissue, obtained 98 days after intestinal transplantation.

The CDR3 DNA sequence: TGCGCCAGCAGCCTTGGAATAGCGGGGGGCCCAGATACGCAGTATTTT. Translating it yields CASSLGIAGGPDTQYF. The chain recombines TRBV5-1 with TRBJ2-3; 10 nucleotides line up with TRBD2. Germline CDR1 SGHRS, CDR2 YFSETQ. After removal of 4 bases from V and 4 bases from J, the junction contained 9 bases not matched to a gene. This CDR3 comprises 16 residues. Based on the CDR3 plus reference TRBV5-1 and TRBJ2-3, the full variable domain is KAGVTQTPRYLIKTRGQQVTLSCSPISGHRSVSWYQQTPGQGLQFLFEYFSETQRNKGNFPGRFSGRQFSNSRSEMNVSTLELGDSALYLCASSLGIAGGPDTQYFGPGTRLTVL.